This T cell receptor beta chain appears in the sequencing data of a study of identical twins. There were only healthy Caucasians among the donors. TCRdb independently ran MiXCR on the 5' RACE reads; one entry per CDR3 protein. The table includes 1,800,000 or so distinct CDR3 sequences, about 30% detected once. The CDR3 length is 16 residues. The V end lost 3 bases, the J end lost 7 bases, and 19 bases lay between the germline ends. The sequenced sample was cord blood. The clonotype was recovered from a newborn girl in good health. V usage is TRBV12-3 or TRBV12-4 and J usage is TRBJ2-1, with D possibly matching TRBD2 (6 bases). In DNA form, the CDR3 reads TGTGCCAGCAGTTTTACTTTGCCAGGGACTGGGAATGAGCAGTTCTTC. Translation gives CASSFTLPGTGNEQFF.